The T cell receptor beta chain under discussion was sequenced for a study of sequential checkpoint blockade in melanoma. In the study overall: Arm A got nivolumab then ipilimumab; arm B the reverse, 1:1. Both treatment sequences were followed by maintenance nivolumab.

V lost 1 base, J lost 7 bases, and 5 bases stayed unmatched. This CDR3 region has 14 residues. The germline V gene has CDR1 SGHRS and CDR2 YFSETQ. Repertoires were generated with immunoSEQ multiplex PCR, while TCRdb's copy carries only in-frame clones and drops some. Of about 25,000 clones detected, around 73% appear once; the ten largest clones hold approximately 23%. Treatment defined: randomized to nivolumab then ipilimumab (arm A) or the reverse (arm B). Patients had received no earlier DNA-damaging chemotherapy. PBMC sorting kept live CD3+CD8+ cells without CD19 or CD56. The TCR comes from a human donor with melanoma. V gene TRBV5-1 combines with J gene TRBJ1-2, with 9 nucleotides matching TRBD1. This specimen was CD8+ T cells sorted from blood (inferred from file names), taken from a patient given nivolumab and ipilimumab in sequence. The CDR3 DNA follows: TGCGCCAGCAGCTTGACAGGGGGCGCATTTGGCTACACCTTC. It encodes CASSLTGGAFGYTF.